This T cell receptor beta chain was identified in a study of T cells in Graves' hyperthyroidism and ophthalmopathy. This CDR3 has 15 residues. Germline-derived CDR1 and CDR2 are MNHNS and SASEGT. The V segment lost 7 bases and the J segment 3 bases; nucleotides outside the gene matches: 8. Hyperthyroidism patients were newly diagnosed, had disease duration under 2 months, and were aged 18 to 65 years. The authors obtained PBMCs from roughly 10 ml of fresh peripheral blood. Researchers took RNA transcripts and amplified the TCR beta CDR3 regions from them. Carried out on the TCR CDR3, a first-round RT-PCR used the HTBI primer set. TCRdb ran MiXCR on the multiplex PCR reads and lists one entry per CDR3 protein. The data contain under 650,000 distinct CDR3 sequences, around 15% of them seen just once; the ten biggest clones take up approximately 3.9%. This clonotype was seen at least ten times.

This rearrangement joins TRBV6-1 to TRBJ2-1; 8 nucleotides line up with TRBD2. The sample was blood. The TCR sequence derives from a woman aged 25 to 39 with Graves' hyperthyroidism. The CDR3 protein is CASTQWGTSYNEQFF. The CDR3 nucleotides are TGTGCCAGCACCCAGTGGGGGACTAGCTACAATGAGCAGTTCTTC.